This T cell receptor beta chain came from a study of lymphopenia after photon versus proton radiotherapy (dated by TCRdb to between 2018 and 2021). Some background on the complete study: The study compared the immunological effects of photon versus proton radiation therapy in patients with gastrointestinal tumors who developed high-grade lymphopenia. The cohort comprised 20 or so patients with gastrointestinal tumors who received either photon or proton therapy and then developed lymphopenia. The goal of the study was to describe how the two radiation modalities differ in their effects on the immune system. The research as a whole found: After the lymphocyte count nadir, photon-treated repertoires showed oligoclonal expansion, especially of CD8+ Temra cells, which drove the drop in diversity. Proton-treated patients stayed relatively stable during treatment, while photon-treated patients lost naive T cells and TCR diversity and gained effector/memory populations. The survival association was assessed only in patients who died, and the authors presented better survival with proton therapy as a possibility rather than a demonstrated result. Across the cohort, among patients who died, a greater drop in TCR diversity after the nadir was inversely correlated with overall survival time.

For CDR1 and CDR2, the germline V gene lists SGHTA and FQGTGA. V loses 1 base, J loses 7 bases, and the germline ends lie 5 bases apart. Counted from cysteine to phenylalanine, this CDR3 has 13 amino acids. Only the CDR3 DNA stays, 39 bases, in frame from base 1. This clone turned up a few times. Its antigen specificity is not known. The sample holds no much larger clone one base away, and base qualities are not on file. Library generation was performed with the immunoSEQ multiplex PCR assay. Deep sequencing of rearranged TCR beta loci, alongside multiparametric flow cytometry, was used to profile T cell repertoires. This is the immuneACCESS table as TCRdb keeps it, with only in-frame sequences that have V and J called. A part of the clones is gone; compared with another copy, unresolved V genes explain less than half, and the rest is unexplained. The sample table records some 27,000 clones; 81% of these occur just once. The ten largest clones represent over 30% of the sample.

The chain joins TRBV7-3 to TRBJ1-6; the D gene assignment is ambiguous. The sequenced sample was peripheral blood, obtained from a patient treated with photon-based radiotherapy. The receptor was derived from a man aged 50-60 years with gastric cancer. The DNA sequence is TGTGCCAGCAGCTTAAGTCAGAATTCACCCCTCCACTTT. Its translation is CASSLSQNSPLHF.